This is a list of T cell receptor beta chains from one sample in a study of T cells in Graves' hyperthyroidism and ophthalmopathy. TCRdb used MiXCR to reprocess the multiplex PCR reads, holding one entry per CDR3 protein. The sample shows roughly 700,000 distinct CDR3 sequences, 15% to 20% of them seen only once. Material: blood. The receptors derive from a man aged 45 to 65 with Graves' hyperthyroidism. CDR3s include the opening cysteine and the closing phenylalanine or tryptophan. The D gene is left open where the match is weak. Expanded clones are given a class, and other clones once, few, many or no size at all.

clone_size: many
j_call: TRBJ1-1
v_call: TRBV19
d_call: TRBD1
cdr3_nt: TGTGCCAGTAGTAGGCCCAGGGGGACTGAAGCTTTCTTT
cdr3_aa: CASSRPRGTEAFF

clone_size: .
j_call: TRBJ1-1
v_call: TRBV6-2/TRBV6-3
d_call: .
cdr3_nt: TGTGCCAGCAGTTCCCTCGGCAGCAGTGAAGCTTTCTTT
cdr3_aa: CASSSLGSSEAFF

clone_size: many
j_call: TRBJ1-5
v_call: TRBV6-2/TRBV6-3
d_call: .
cdr3_nt: TGTGCCAGCAGTCGGGCGGGTCAGGCTTATAGCAATCAGCCCCAGCATTTT
cdr3_aa: CASSRAGQAYSNQPQHF

clone_size: few
j_call: TRBJ2-1
v_call: TRBV7-3
d_call: TRBD1
cdr3_nt: TGTGCCAGCAACATTGGACAGGGGAGCTACAATGAGCAGTTCTTC
cdr3_aa: CASNIGQGSYNEQFF

clone_size: many
j_call: TRBJ2-1
v_call: TRBV6-2/TRBV6-3
d_call: .
cdr3_nt: TGTGCCAGCATCGGACAGACTCCCTACAATGAGCAGTTCTTC
cdr3_aa: CASIGQTPYNEQFF

clone_size: many
j_call: TRBJ2-7
v_call: TRBV11-2
d_call: TRBD1
cdr3_nt: TGTGCCAGCAATCGGGACAGGAGCTCCTACGAGCAGTACTTC
cdr3_aa: CASNRDRSSYEQYF

clone_size: many
j_call: TRBJ2-2
v_call: TRBV5-5
d_call: .
cdr3_nt: TGTGCCAGCCGGTCCTACACCGGGGAGCTGTTTTTT
cdr3_aa: CASRSYTGELFF

clone_size: many
j_call: TRBJ2-7
v_call: TRBV28
d_call: TRBD2
cdr3_nt: TGTGCCAGCAGTCCCGTCGGACTAGCGGGAGTCTACGAGCAGTACTTC
cdr3_aa: CASSPVGLAGVYEQYF

clone_size: many
j_call: TRBJ2-1
v_call: TRBV30
d_call: TRBD2
cdr3_nt: TGTGCCTGGAGTGTATTTAGCGGGAGGCTCAATGAGCAGTTCTTC
cdr3_aa: CAWSVFSGRLNEQFF

clone_size: many
j_call: TRBJ2-7
v_call: TRBV20-1
d_call: .
cdr3_nt: TGCAGTGCAGTATGGGCGACTGGGAATTACGAGCAGTACTTC
cdr3_aa: CSAVWATGNYEQYF

clone_size: many
j_call: TRBJ1-5
v_call: TRBV6-2/TRBV6-3
d_call: TRBD1
cdr3_nt: TGTGCCAGCAGTTATTTAGGACAGGGTGGTCAGCCCCAGCATTTT
cdr3_aa: CASSYLGQGGQPQHF

clone_size: few
j_call: TRBJ2-2
v_call: TRBV29-1
d_call: TRBD2
cdr3_nt: TGCAGCGTTCCCGCTCCGGGACTAGCGGGAGCGGAGGTCACCGGGGAGCTGTTTTTT
cdr3_aa: CSVPAPGLAGAEVTGELFF

clone_size: .
j_call: TRBJ2-1
v_call: TRBV5-1
d_call: TRBD2
cdr3_nt: TGCGCCAGCAGCTTGGGACTAGCGGGAGGGCCAGGGCAGTTCTTC
cdr3_aa: CASSLGLAGGPGQFF

clone_size: many
j_call: TRBJ2-1
v_call: TRBV28
d_call: .
cdr3_nt: TGTGCCAGCTTTCCTCTCGCGGCCCAATACAATGAGCAGTTCTTC
cdr3_aa: CASFPLAAQYNEQFF

clone_size: many
j_call: TRBJ2-7
v_call: TRBV20-1
d_call: TRBD2
cdr3_nt: TGCAGTGCTAGAGATCCGACTAGCGGGGGCTACGAGCAGTACTTC
cdr3_aa: CSARDPTSGGYEQYF

clone_size: many
j_call: TRBJ2-1
v_call: TRBV6-5
d_call: TRBD1
cdr3_nt: TGTGCCAGCAGTTACGACAGGGGTAGATACAATGAGCAGTTCTTC
cdr3_aa: CASSYDRGRYNEQFF

clone_size: .
j_call: TRBJ2-7
v_call: TRBV18
d_call: TRBD1
cdr3_nt: TGTGCCAGCTCACAACGGACAGGGAGCTCCTACGAGCAGTACTTC
cdr3_aa: CASSQRTGSSYEQYF

clone_size: few
j_call: TRBJ1-6
v_call: TRBV3-1
d_call: .
cdr3_nt: TGTGCCAGCAGCCGGATCCAGGGAAAGGATAATTCACCCCTCCACTTT
cdr3_aa: CASSRIQGKDNSPLHF

clone_size: once
j_call: TRBJ2-5
v_call: TRBV28
d_call: TRBD1
cdr3_nt: TGTGCCAGCAGTATCGGACAGGGCGTCCAAGAGACCCAGTACTTC
cdr3_aa: CASSIGQGVQETQYF

clone_size: few
j_call: TRBJ2-3
v_call: TRBV29-1
d_call: TRBD2
cdr3_nt: TGCAGCGTTGGGTTAGCGGGAGTCCCAGATACGCAGTATTTT
cdr3_aa: CSVGLAGVPDTQYF

clone_size: few
j_call: TRBJ1-1
v_call: TRBV29-1
d_call: .
cdr3_nt: TGCAGCGTGTATGGACAGAGCAACACTGAAGCTTTCTTT
cdr3_aa: CSVYGQSNTEAFF

clone_size: many
j_call: TRBJ2-7
v_call: TRBV29-1
d_call: .
cdr3_nt: TGCAGCGTTGTAGGGGCTACTTCACAGGGATACTACGAGCAGTACTTC
cdr3_aa: CSVVGATSQGYYEQYF

clone_size: many
j_call: TRBJ2-5
v_call: TRBV28
d_call: TRBD1
cdr3_nt: TGTGCCAGCAGTTTGCGGACAGGGGCTCAAGAGACCCAGTACTTC
cdr3_aa: CASSLRTGAQETQYF

clone_size: .
j_call: TRBJ2-6
v_call: TRBV7-9
d_call: .
cdr3_nt: TGTGCCAGCAGCTTAGGGTTTCGTGGGGCCAACGTCCTGACTTTC
cdr3_aa: CASSLGFRGANVLTF

clone_size: .
j_call: TRBJ1-1
v_call: TRBV7-9
d_call: TRBD1
cdr3_nt: TGTGCCAGCAGAAGTAATACCGGGACAGGGGGCCTCACTGAAGCTTTCTTT
cdr3_aa: CASRSNTGTGGLTEAFF

clone_size: .
j_call: TRBJ2-1
v_call: TRBV10-3
d_call: .
cdr3_nt: TGTGCCATCTTGCGGGACAATTACAATGAGCAGTTCTTC
cdr3_aa: CAILRDNYNEQFF

clone_size: few
j_call: TRBJ1-4
v_call: TRBV29-1
d_call: .
cdr3_nt: TGCACCGCTGGGGATCGACTTGGTGAAAAACTGTTTTTT
cdr3_aa: CTAGDRLGEKLFF

clone_size: .
j_call: TRBJ2-5
v_call: TRBV13
d_call: TRBD2
cdr3_nt: TGTGCCAGCAGCTTAGTACTAGCGGGCCTCCAGTACTTC
cdr3_aa: CASSLVLAGLQYF

clone_size: many
j_call: TRBJ1-2
v_call: TRBV7-8
d_call: TRBD1
cdr3_nt: TGTGCCAGCAGCGAACCGGGACAGATGAATGGCTACACCTTC
cdr3_aa: CASSEPGQMNGYTF

clone_size: many
j_call: TRBJ2-3
v_call: TRBV28
d_call: TRBD2
cdr3_nt: TGTGCCAGCAGTCCCTCCCTGGGCGGGAGTTCGGCAGATACGCAGTATTTT
cdr3_aa: CASSPSLGGSSADTQYF

clone_size: many
j_call: TRBJ2-7
v_call: TRBV3-1
d_call: TRBD2
cdr3_nt: TGTGCCAGCAGTCGCGTAGCGGGAGGTTCCTACGAGCAGTACTTC
cdr3_aa: CASSRVAGGSYEQYF

clone_size: .
j_call: TRBJ2-3
v_call: TRBV3-1
d_call: .
cdr3_nt: TGTGCCAGCAGCCAACGGAGGGACAGCCGCACAGATACGCAGTATTTT
cdr3_aa: CASSQRRDSRTDTQYF

clone_size: few
j_call: TRBJ2-7
v_call: TRBV12-3/TRBV12-4
d_call: .
cdr3_nt: TGTGCCAGCAGTTTCGAGTCCGGGCTGGACGAGCAGTACTTC
cdr3_aa: CASSFESGLDEQYF

clone_size: many
j_call: TRBJ1-2
v_call: TRBV6-1
d_call: .
cdr3_nt: TGTGCCAGCATCTCATGGGGTGGGTTATATGGCTACACCTTC
cdr3_aa: CASISWGGLYGYTF

clone_size: .
j_call: TRBJ2-1
v_call: TRBV28
d_call: .
cdr3_nt: TGTGCCAGCAGTAGACAAGCGTGGCAGTTCTTC
cdr3_aa: CASSRQAWQFF

clone_size: .
j_call: TRBJ2-1
v_call: TRBV6-4
d_call: TRBD1
cdr3_nt: TGTGCCAGCAGCGGACAGGGGGCCGGTCGTCAGCAGTTCTTC
cdr3_aa: CASSGQGAGRQQFF

clone_size: many
j_call: TRBJ2-7
v_call: TRBV7-2
d_call: TRBD1
cdr3_nt: TGTGCCAGCAGCTTAATGACAGGGGCTCTGTACGAGCAGTACTTC
cdr3_aa: CASSLMTGALYEQYF

clone_size: few
j_call: TRBJ2-1
v_call: TRBV19
d_call: TRBD2
cdr3_nt: TGTGCCAGTAGTATCACTAGCGGACACAATGAGCAGTTCTTC
cdr3_aa: CASSITSGHNEQFF

clone_size: .
j_call: TRBJ2-7
v_call: TRBV5-1
d_call: .
cdr3_nt: TGCGCCAGCAGCTTGATCACAGGGAACTACGAGCAGTACTTC
cdr3_aa: CASSLITGNYEQYF

clone_size: many
j_call: TRBJ2-5
v_call: TRBV7-9
d_call: TRBD2
cdr3_nt: TGTGCCAGCGTCTTAGCGGGCGTACAAGAGACCCAGTACTTC
cdr3_aa: CASVLAGVQETQYF

clone_size: .
j_call: TRBJ2-7
v_call: TRBV19
d_call: TRBD2
cdr3_nt: TGTGCCAGTAGTATTCAAGGCGGGAGGATGAACTACGAGCAGTACTTC
cdr3_aa: CASSIQGGRMNYEQYF

clone_size: many
j_call: TRBJ2-3
v_call: TRBV7-9
d_call: .
cdr3_nt: TGTGCCAGCAGCGTAGACAGGCCGGAAAGCGGTCTCAGCACAGATACGCAGTATTTT
cdr3_aa: CASSVDRPESGLSTDTQYF

clone_size: few
j_call: TRBJ2-5
v_call: TRBV30
d_call: .
cdr3_nt: TGTGCCTGGGGCCCTCTGTACCAAGAGACCCAGTACTTC
cdr3_aa: CAWGPLYQETQYF

clone_size: .
j_call: TRBJ2-1
v_call: TRBV29-1
d_call: TRBD2
cdr3_nt: TGCAGCGTCCGATCTAGCGGGAGAACAAATGAGCAGTTCTTC
cdr3_aa: CSVRSSGRTNEQFF

clone_size: few
j_call: TRBJ2-7
v_call: TRBV12-3/TRBV12-4
d_call: .
cdr3_nt: TGTGCCAGCAGTTCAGGCGACCCGCAGTACTTC
cdr3_aa: CASSSGDPQYF